This T cell receptor (beta chain) was retrieved from a study of shared clonotypes between healthy human individuals. This CDR3 has 17 residues. Unmatched junction bases numbered 14, after V lost 5 bases and J lost 5 bases. CDR1 SEHNR and CDR2 FQNEAQ come from the germline V gene (reference sequence). Approximately 220 ng DNA, 30,000 to 35,000 T cell genomes, went into each sorted-subset replicate PCR. This table comes from immunoSEQ multiplex PCR, and its TCRdb copy is limited to in-frame clones, with some not included. The table lists nearly 2 million clones, approximately 94% of them singletons, with 1% to 1.5% in the top ten. Naive CD8 cells were CD45RO-negative, positively selected for CCR7, excluding terminally differentiated effector memory CD45RA+ cells. Notes on the study in general: Generation probability values for non-shared clonotypes were lower than those for clonotypes shared by all four donors. Some naive CD4 clonotypes, 5% to 5.5%, turned up in common across several donors.

This clone has only one observation. Its antigen remains unknown. The genes are TRBV7-9 and TRBJ1-1, with TRBD1 matching over 10 bases. The specimen sequenced was naive CD8+ T cells sorted from blood. This TCR derives from a man aged 18 to 35 in good health. CDR3 sequence reads: CASSPRRQGAGMTEAFF. CDR3 in DNA: TGTGCCAGCAGCCCACGCCGACAGGGGGCAGGTATGACTGAAGCTTTCTTT.